These T cell receptor beta chains were read from a single sample in a study of cytomegalovirus exposure and HLA in healthy donors. Assay: immunoSEQ multiplex PCR; the TCRdb copy retains only in-frame clones and omits some. The sample contains 90,000 to 140,000 clones, about 70% of which appear only once. The sample was PBMCs. The receptors stem from a man between 25 and 39 years old in good health and CMV-seronegative. The CDR3 runs from the conserved cysteine through the conserved F or W. D genes are given only for firm matches. Rows may omit the clone size; those that give it use once, few, many or a size class.

cdr3_nt cdr3_aa j_call v_call d_call clone_size
TGTGCCACCAGGCTAGCGGGAGGCCTTTATAATGAGCAGTTCTTC CATRLAGGLYNEQFF TRBJ2-1 TRBV15 TRBD2 -
TGTGCCAGCAGTGAATCGTGGGCAAGAGGAAACACCATATATTTT CASSESWARGNTIYF TRBJ1-3 TRBV25-1 - few
TGTGCCAGCAGCTTTTCAGCGACAACTAATGAAAAACTGTTTTTT CASSFSATTNEKLFF TRBJ1-4 TRBV5-5 - -
TGTGCCAGTAGTACCCAATACGGCACTGAAGCTTTCTTT CASSTQYGTEAFF TRBJ1-1 TRBV19 - -
TGCGCCAGCAGCTTTTTAGCGGGGAATAATGAGCAGTTCTTC CASSFLAGNNEQFF TRBJ2-1 TRBV5-1 TRBD2 -
TGTGCCAGCAGCTTGGGACTCCTCGAGCAGTACTTC CASSLGLLEQYF TRBJ2-7 TRBV7-2 - -
TGTGCCAGCAGCTTAGGGACTAGTCCCTACAATGAGCAGTTCTTC CASSLGTSPYNEQFF TRBJ2-1 TRBV11-3 TRBD2 -
TGTGCCAGCAGCCCTGGGACAGGGCAAGAGACCCAGTACTTC CASSPGTGQETQYF TRBJ2-5 TRBV5-4 TRBD1 -
TGTGCCAGCAGCTCCGGACCGACTAGAACCGGGGAGCTGTTTTTT CASSSGPTRTGELFF TRBJ2-2 TRBV5-6 - few
TGTGCCACCAGCAGAGATCAAGGACAGAGCTATGGCTACACCTTC CATSRDQGQSYGYTF TRBJ1-2 TRBV15 - -
TGTGCCACTCGGCCAGGGGAGAACACTGAAGCTTTCTTT CATRPGENTEAFF TRBJ1-1 TRBV7-2 - -
TGTGCCAGCAGTTTATTGAGCGTTCGCGGTACTGAAGCTTTCTTT CASSLLSVRGTEAFF TRBJ1-1 TRBV28 - once
TGTGCCAGCTCACCGGAGACAGGGGCGTACGAGCAGTACTTC CASSPETGAYEQYF TRBJ2-7 TRBV18 TRBD1 few
TGTGCCAGCAGCTTTTGGGTTGGAGATCAGCCCCAGCATTTT CASSFWVGDQPQHF TRBJ1-5 TRBV5-6 - -
TGTGCCAGTGGACAGTCCTATGACACCGGGGAGCTGTTTTTT CASGQSYDTGELFF TRBJ2-2 TRBV6-4 - -
TGTGCCAGCAGCCCTCAGTCCGGAGGCGAGCAGTACTTC CASSPQSGGEQYF TRBJ2-7 TRBV5-5 - once
TGCAGCGTTGTGGGCAGGGGCACCATTACTGAGCAGTTCTTC CSVVGRGTITEQFF TRBJ2-1 TRBV29-1 - -
TGTGCCAGCAACAGGGCTACTAATGAAAAACTGTTTTTT CASNRATNEKLFF TRBJ1-4 TRBV2 - -
TGTGCCAGCAGGACCGGAGGTGGCACCTACGAGCAGTACTTC CASRTGGGTYEQYF TRBJ2-7 TRBV6-1 - few
TGTGCCAGCAGCCTAAGACTAGCGGGAGGTGACCTACGGTCCTACAATGAGCAGTTCTTC CASSLRLAGGDLRSYNEQFF TRBJ2-1 TRBV4-2 TRBD2 few
TGTGCCAGCTCACCGCTAGCGGGAGTTGAGAATGAGCAGTTCTTC CASSPLAGVENEQFF TRBJ2-1 TRBV18 TRBD2 few
TGTGCCAGCAGTTTAAGACAGGGACAGTTGTATTTT CASSLRQGQLYF TRBJ2-3 TRBV28 TRBD1 -
TGTGCCAGCAGTCTCGGACTAGCGGACCGGAATGAGCAGTTCTTC CASSLGLADRNEQFF TRBJ2-1 TRBV5-4 TRBD2 -
TGTGCCAGCAGCTTAGGGGCGGCGGGGGGCCACGAGCAGTACTTC CASSLGAAGGHEQYF TRBJ2-7 TRBV7-9 TRBD2 -
TGTGCCAGTAGCAGGGCCGGGACAGGAACCTACGAGCAGTACTTC CASSRAGTGTYEQYF TRBJ2-7 TRBV19 TRBD1 -
TGTGCCAGCAGCTTAACCTCCCGGAATACTAAAGATACGCAGTATTTT CASSLTSRNTKDTQYF TRBJ2-3 TRBV7-3 - -
TGCGCCAGCAGCGAGGGACTAGCTTGGGGGGTAGAGACCCAGTACTTC CASSEGLAWGVETQYF TRBJ2-5 TRBV5-1 TRBD2 -
TGTGCCAGCAGTGCTGGGGCAGGGAAGACCCAGTACTTC CASSAGAGKTQYF TRBJ2-5 TRBV2 - -
TGTGCCAGCAGCTTAATTCCTGCTGGGAGTAACACCGGGGAGCTGTTTTTT CASSLIPAGSNTGELFF TRBJ2-2 TRBV7-3 - -
TGTGCCAGTAGTAACCGGGATGGCTTGGAAGCTTTCTTT CASSNRDGLEAFF TRBJ1-1 TRBV19 - few
TGTGCCAGCAGCCCCCGGACAGGCGATGAGCAGTTCTTC CASSPRTGDEQFF TRBJ2-1 TRBV7-2 TRBD1 -
TGTGCCAGTAGTGGACAGGGCAGCAATCAGCCCCAGCATTTT CASSGQGSNQPQHF TRBJ1-5 TRBV19 TRBD1 once
TGTGCCAGCAGCTTGACAGGGAGTGAAAAACTGTTTTTT CASSLTGSEKLFF TRBJ1-4 TRBV11-2 TRBD1 -
TGCGCCAGCAGCAGCCGTCCGGGACTAGCGAGCGAGCAGTACTTC CASSSRPGLASEQYF TRBJ2-7 TRBV5-1 TRBD2 few
TGTGCCAGTAGTAACAGACAGGCCAACCCTAGGCGGTCTGGAAACACCATATATTTT CASSNRQANPRRSGNTIYF TRBJ1-3 TRBV19 - few
TGCGCCAGCAGCCGGTTTACAGGGGGCGCAGACATTCAGTACTTC CASSRFTGGADIQYF TRBJ2-4 TRBV4-3 TRBD1 -
TGTGCCAGCAGTTTGGGGACTAGACCCTACAATGAGCAGTTCTTC CASSLGTRPYNEQFF TRBJ2-1 TRBV27 TRBD2 -
TGTGCCGGCCATCGACAGGGGTTGTATGGCTACACCTTC CAGHRQGLYGYTF TRBJ1-2 TRBV6-1 TRBD1 few
TGTGCCAGCAGCCCTTGGACTAGCGGGAGGAACTACGAGCAGTACTTC CASSPWTSGRNYEQYF TRBJ2-7 TRBV14 TRBD2 -
TGTGCCAGCAGCTTAGCGGCCGGGGGTAACTATGGCTACACCTTC CASSLAAGGNYGYTF TRBJ1-2 TRBV7-2 - once
TGTGCCAGCAGTGCCGGGACAGGGGGCACAGATACGCAGTATTTT CASSAGTGGTDTQYF TRBJ2-3 TRBV2 TRBD1 -
TGTGCCAGCAGCTTGGGCGGGAACACTGAAGCTTTCTTT CASSLGGNTEAFF TRBJ1-1 TRBV5-4 - -
TGCGCCAGCAGCCAGATGGAGCGGGAGCCCTACAATGAGCAGTTCTTC CASSQMEREPYNEQFF TRBJ2-1 TRBV4-1 TRBD2 once
TGTGCCAGCAGCTCAACAGGGGGCGGCGTCTATGGCTACACCTTC CASSSTGGGVYGYTF TRBJ1-2 TRBV5-6 TRBD1 -
TGTGCCAGCAGTGAATCAGGGGGCTCTGAAAAACTGTTTTTT CASSESGGSEKLFF TRBJ1-4 TRBV25-1 TRBD1 -
TGCGCCAGCAGCTTGGAAGGCAGACCCTCTAGCATCTACGAGCAGTACTTC CASSLEGRPSSIYEQYF TRBJ2-7 TRBV5-1 - -
TGTGCCAGCAGTTTAAAGCCGCTCACAGGGGGCTCTGGAAACACCATATATTTT CASSLKPLTGGSGNTIYF TRBJ1-3 TRBV27 TRBD1 -
TGTGCCAGCAGCGTATTTCTAGTTGCCGGGGAGCTGTTTTTT CASSVFLVAGELFF TRBJ2-2 TRBV9 - -
TGTGCCAGCAGGGGGACTAGCGGGAGTCGTTACGAGCAGTACTTC CASRGTSGSRYEQYF TRBJ2-7 TRBV5-4 TRBD2 -
TGCGCCAGCAGCCAAGAAGGTCCGGGCGCTGGGGCCAACGGCCTGACTTTC CASSQEGPGAGANGLTF TRBJ2-6 TRBV4-3 - -
TGCGCCAGCAGCTTGGTTGGGGGGTTTGGTGAAGCTTTCTTT CASSLVGGFGEAFF TRBJ1-1 TRBV5-1 - -
TGTGCCAGCAGCTCGGATTACAGGGGTTCACAGTACTTC CASSSDYRGSQYF TRBJ2-7 TRBV7-2 TRBD1 -
TGTGCCAGCAGCTTAGCGCGCGGGAGGGCCTACAATGAGCAGTTCTTC CASSLARGRAYNEQFF TRBJ2-1 TRBV7-2 TRBD2 -
TGTGCCAGCAGTTACGGAACTAGCGGGAGCCCCCATGAGCAGTTCTTC CASSYGTSGSPHEQFF TRBJ2-1 TRBV6-5 TRBD2 -
TGTGCCAGTAGTGCGGGACAGGGGTATGAAAAACTGTTTTTT CASSAGQGYEKLFF TRBJ1-4 TRBV19 TRBD1 few
TGTGCCAGCAGTTACGGGACTAGCGGTTACGAGCAGTACTTC CASSYGTSGYEQYF TRBJ2-7 TRBV6-5 TRBD2 -
TGTGCCAGCTCACCGAGCGGGCAGCCCCAGCATTTT CASSPSGQPQHF TRBJ1-5 TRBV18 - -